This is a list of T cell receptor beta chains from one sample in a study of memory CD4+ T cells and cytomegalovirus serostatus. The protocol was immunoSEQ multiplex PCR, while the TCRdb copy is restricted to in-frame clones and leaves out a portion. The sample has approximately 65,000 clones; 77% are singletons. The sequencing input was memory CD4+ T cells from blood. The source is an adult in good health and CMV-seronegative. CDR3s include the opening cysteine and the closing phenylalanine or tryptophan. D genes are given only for firm matches. Rows may omit the clone size; those that give it use once, few, many or a size class.

V	size	length	D	J	CDR3	DNA
TRBV18	once	17	-	TRBJ1-1	CASSPLRAVGMNTEAFF	TGTGCCAGCTCACCACTCAGGGCTGTCGGGATGAACACTGAAGCTTTCTTT
TRBV29-1	-	12	-	TRBJ2-5	CSVEVLGETQYF	TGCAGCGTTGAAGTCTTAGGGGAGACCCAGTACTTC
TRBV6-5	-	13	-	TRBJ1-2	CASSPRRAYGYTF	TGTGCCAGCAGTCCCCGACGGGCCTATGGCTACACCTTC
TRBV28	-	17	TRBD1	TRBJ1-5	CASSLGQGQPSNQPQHF	TGTGCCAGCAGTCTCGGACAGGGACAACCTAGCAATCAGCCCCAGCATTTT
TRBV5-6	-	15	-	TRBJ1-5	CASSLKGASNQPQHF	TGTGCCAGCAGCTTGAAAGGGGCAAGCAATCAGCCCCAGCATTTT
TRBV7-8	-	15	TRBD1	TRBJ1-2	CASSSSATGVGGYTF	TGTGCCAGCAGCTCGTCCGCTACAGGGGTAGGAGGCTACACCTTC
TRBV5-1	few	15	TRBD2	TRBJ2-7	CASSPGRGGTYEQYF	TGCGCCAGCAGCCCCGGGAGGGGGGGGACCTACGAGCAGTACTTC
TRBV5-4	-	15	-	TRBJ2-1	CASSLVAGSYNEQFF	TGTGCCAGCAGCTTGGTCGCAGGTTCCTACAATGAGCAGTTCTTC
TRBV30	-	14	TRBD1	TRBJ1-2	CAWSENRGYYGYTF	TGTGCCTGGAGTGAGAACAGGGGGTACTATGGCTACACCTTC
TRBV4-2	-	13	-	TRBJ1-2	CASSQVLEGGYTF	TGTGCCAGCAGCCAAGTGTTGGAGGGAGGCTACACCTTC
TRBV7-3	-	15	TRBD1	TRBJ2-5	CASSLRQGAGETQYF	TGTGCCAGCAGCTTACGACAGGGGGCCGGAGAGACCCAGTACTTC
TRBV9	-	16	-	TRBJ1-2	CASSALTDISNYGYTF	TGTGCCAGCAGCGCCCTGACAGACATATCTAACTATGGCTACACCTTC
TRBV6-6	-	14	-	TRBJ1-6	CASSPGRGNSPLHF	TGTGCCAGCAGCCCTGGTAGGGGAAATTCACCCCTCCACTTT
TRBV11-3	-	13	-	TRBJ2-1	CASSRGIYNEQFF	TGTGCCAGCAGCCGAGGTATCTACAATGAGCAGTTCTTC
TRBV11-2	-	19	TRBD1	TRBJ1-4	CASSLRGRAGGGGGEKLFF	TGTGCCAGCAGCTTACGAGGCAGGGCAGGGGGCGGCGGGGGTGAAAAACTGTTTTTT
TRBV7-9	few	16	-	TRBJ1-2	CASSAGGSRMRYGYTF	TGTGCCAGCAGCGCAGGAGGGTCGAGAATGCGGTATGGCTACACCTTC
TRBV5-6	-	16	TRBD1	TRBJ1-6	CASSLGQGAYNSPLHF	TGTGCCAGCAGCCTCGGACAGGGGGCCTATAATTCACCCCTCCACTTT
TRBV9	-	18	TRBD2	TRBJ2-1	CASSERPDVAGSYNEQFF	TGTGCCAGCAGCGAACGCCCTGACGTAGCGGGGTCCTACAATGAGCAGTTCTTC
TRBV6-6	-	13	-	TRBJ1-1	CASSFPERAEAFF	TGTGCCAGCAGTTTCCCGGAGAGGGCTGAAGCTTTCTTT
TRBV4-3	-	15	-	TRBJ2-7	CASRHGLLDPLEQYF	TGCGCCAGCAGACACGGGTTACTAGATCCCCTCGAGCAGTACTTC
TRBV25-1	few	14	TRBD1	TRBJ1-1	CASSDGPYRGRAFF	TGTGCCAGCAGTGATGGCCCCTACAGGGGAAGGGCTTTCTTT
TRBV19	-	13	-	TRBJ1-2	CATTQPEVYGYTF	TGTGCCACCACACAGCCGGAGGTCTATGGCTACACCTTC
TRBV7-8	-	15	-	TRBJ1-1	CASSFFGQMNTEAFF	TGTGCCAGCAGCTTTTTCGGGCAAATGAACACTGAAGCTTTCTTT
TRBV6-6	-	16	-	TRBJ2-1	CASRKETGHTYNEQFF	TGTGCCAGCAGGAAGGAGACTGGACATACCTACAATGAGCAGTTCTTC
TRBV15	few	12	TRBD1	TRBJ1-1	CATSRDQGARIF	TGTGCCACCAGCAGAGATCAGGGGGCGCGCATCTTT